This entry describes one T cell receptor (beta chain). No antigen is known for it. At one boundary the junction diverges from the germline segment, which might be a read error. These data originate in a study of identical twins' blood T cells. Turning to the study itself: Roughly 50 million reads came from approximately twelve libraries, six alpha, six beta.

Authors' processing steps: Each donor had about 95,000 to nearly 550,000 clonotypes. MiXCR was run by TCRdb on the 5' RACE reads, yielding one entry per CDR3 protein. The V and J calls shown here were made by TCRdb, not taken from the authors' results. The table includes hundreds of thousands of distinct CDR3 sequences, more than 25% detected once. CDR3 length equals 13 residues. The germline V gene encodes CDR1 SGHVS and CDR2 FNYEAQ. Study findings and constraints: Even for out-of-frame TCRbeta, twins reportedly shared V gene usage much more than unrelated donors. Shared environment remains a possible cause of twin similarity.

The sequence was obtained from a woman aged 18-55 years in good health. The chain recombines TRBV7-6 with TRBJ1-5; tentative D call: TRBD1 (5 bases). The sequenced sample consisted of PBMCs. This chain's CDR3 is CAGSQDNNQPQHF. In nucleotides, the CDR3 is TGTGCCGGCAGCCAGGACAACAATCAGCCCCAGCATTTT.